The present T cell receptor (beta chain) was sequenced within a study of T cells in Graves' hyperthyroidism and ophthalmopathy. Notes on the study in general: Within blood appeared most thyroid clonotypes that had expanded above 0.001.

Using RNA transcripts as the source, TCR beta CDR3 regions were amplified. Researchers ran a first-round RT-PCR on the TCR CDR3 using the HTBI primer set. Via MiXCR, TCRdb re-called the multiplex PCR reads, giving one row per CDR3 protein. Here the sample spans 500,000 to 600,000 distinct CDR3 sequences, around 43% being singletons. Details on this clonotype: What it binds is unknown.

Exclusion followed for patients with uncontrolled infection, other autoimmune disease, pregnancy or lactation. The diagnostic basis comprised clinical symptoms, serum thyroxine and TRAb, thyroid ultrasound and orbital computed tomography. The sample comprised peripheral blood or thyroid tissue (not recorded which). The source of this sequence is an adult woman with Graves' disease, either hyperthyroidism or ophthalmopathy (not recorded which).

CDR3 bases: TGTGCCAGCAGCAACAGACAGAATCAGCCCCAGCATTTT. Translating it yields CASSNRQNQPQHF. V is TRBV7-9 and J is TRBJ1-5, with D tentatively TRBD1 (5 bases). V shed 5 bases and J shed 4 bases, with 9 bases lying between them. Germline-derived CDR1 and CDR2 are SEHNR and FQNEAQ (reference sequence). This CDR3 has 13 amino acids.